This record concerns one T cell receptor beta chain sequence. V lost 3 bases to trimming and J lost 3 bases, with 9 bases between them. The CDR3 length is 14 residues. Germline V gene data show CDR1 as DFQATT and CDR2 as SNEGSKA (reference sequence). Clones were sequenced by immunoSEQ multiplex PCR, and TCRdb holds only the in-frame ones, with some missing. The repertoire holds about 82,000 clones, with about 74% as singletons. The entry originates in a study of blood T cell repertoires in COVID-19. Study context: T cells, B-cell-depleted T cells, or PBMCs supplied cDNA or gDNA.

Sequencing input: peripheral blood. The chain links TRBV20-1 to TRBJ1-6, with D possibly matching TRBD1 (6 bases). The receptor comes from a human donor with acute or convalescent COVID-19. The donor label of this sample is uncertain. In nucleotides, the CDR3 is TGCAGTGCTAGTAGGGGGTTCTATAATTCACCCCTCCACTTT. Its protein product is CSASRGFYNSPLHF.